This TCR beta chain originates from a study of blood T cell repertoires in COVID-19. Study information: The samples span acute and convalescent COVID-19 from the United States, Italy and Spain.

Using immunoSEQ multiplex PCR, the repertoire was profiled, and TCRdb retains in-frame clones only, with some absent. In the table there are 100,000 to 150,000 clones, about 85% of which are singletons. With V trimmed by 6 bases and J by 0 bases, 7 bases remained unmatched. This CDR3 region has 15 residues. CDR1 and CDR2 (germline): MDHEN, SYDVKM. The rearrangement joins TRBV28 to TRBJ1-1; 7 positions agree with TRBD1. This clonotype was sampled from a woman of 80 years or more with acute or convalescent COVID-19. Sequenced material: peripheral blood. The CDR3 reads CASRTGDGLNTEAFF. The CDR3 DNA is TGTGCCAGCAGAACAGGGGACGGGTTGAACACTGAAGCTTTCTTT.